One sample yielded the 20 T cell receptor beta chains listed below, sequenced in a study of T cells in Graves' hyperthyroidism and ophthalmopathy. Researchers took RNA transcripts and amplified the TCR beta CDR3 regions from them. HTBI primers were used for first-round RT-PCR of the TCR CDR3. TCRdb itself ran the multiplex PCR reads through MiXCR, one entry per CDR3 protein. This sample yields some 650,000 distinct CDR3 sequences, of which approximately 16% are seen a single time; 2.5% to 4% belongs to the top ten. Material: blood. The receptors were gathered from a woman in her 40s with Graves' ophthalmopathy.

With respect to this clonotype: This may arise from a read error, as a much more abundant clone is one base away. The chain employs TRBV5-5 and TRBJ2-5, with 7 bases that match TRBD2. CDR1 is SGHKS, CDR2 YYEKEE, per germline (reference sequence). The V and J ends lost 4 bases and 4 bases, in that order; junction bases with no gene match: 16. The CDR3 totals 17 residues. The CDR3 coding sequence is TGTGCCAGCAGCCCCGCCCCGGGACTAACGGGAGGAGAGACCCAGTACTTC. Amino acid sequence: CASSPAPGLTGGETQYF.

The J gene is TRBJ1-2, the V gene TRBV6-1; possibly TRBD1 for D (5 bases). CDR1 is MNHNS and CDR2 is SASEGT in the germline V gene. V was trimmed by 7 bases and J by 4 bases, leaving 22 bases between them. This CDR3 has 16 amino acids. This CDR3 is CASTYPAGGGSYGYTF. CDR3 nucleotide sequence: TGTGCCAGCACCTACCCCGCCGGGGGGGGTAGCTATGGCTACACCTTC.

This clonotype occurred many times. V gene TRBV2 combines with J gene TRBJ2-7; D unresolved. The length of the CDR3 is 13 residues. Germline CDR1 SNHLY, CDR2 FYNNEI. Trimming removed 6 bases at V and 2 bases at J, with 11 bases between. The CDR3 coding sequence is TGTGCCAGCAGCGGGTTGGTTCCCTACGAGCAGTACTTC. Amino acids: CASSGLVPYEQYF.

This clonotype was detected many times. V is TRBV28 and J is TRBJ2-1; 12 bases map to TRBD1. Germline CDR1 reads MDHEN; CDR2 reads SYDVKM. The CDR3 is 14 amino acids. Unmatched junction bases numbered 6, after V lost 6 bases and J lost 9 bases. The chain's CDR3 is CASRAGQGAREQFF. In nucleotides, the CDR3 is TGTGCCAGCAGGGCGGGACAGGGGGCTCGTGAGCAGTTCTTC.

This clonotype has ten or more counts. The CDR3 protein is CASRPWRGSNQPQHF. The CDR3 DNA sequence: TGTGCCAGTAGACCATGGAGAGGGAGCAATCAGCCCCAGCATTTT. The chain uses TRBV19 and TRBJ1-5, with D unresolved. V lost 6 bases to trimming and J lost 1 base, with 13 bases between them. Looked up from germline, CDR1 is LNHDA and CDR2 is SQIVND (reference sequence). The CDR3 loop spans 15 amino acids. The full variable domain, rest sourced from reference TRBV19 and TRBJ1-5, is DGGITQSPKYLFRKEGQNVTLSCEQNLNHDAMYWYRQDPGQGLRLIYYSQIVNDFQKGDIAEGYSVSREKKESFPLTVTSAQKNPTAFYLCASRPWRGSNQPQHFGDGTRLSIL.

The rearrangement uses TRBV12-3 or TRBV12-4 and TRBJ1-1, with 8 bases lining up with TRBD1. The J segment lost 10 bases and the V segment lost 1 base, leaving 17 bases of the junction unmatched. The CDR3 has 17 amino acids. The CDR3 loop is CASSLGGRTGTSLIAFF. CDR3 nucleotides: TGTGCCAGCAGTTTAGGGGGTCGGACAGGGACATCTTTGATAGCTTTCTTT.

CDR3 bases: TGTGCCAGCAGCCAAGTAGGAGCTTACAATGAGCAGTTCTTC. Its protein is CASSQVGAYNEQFF. The chain uses TRBV4-2 and TRBJ2-1; D is uncertain. Trimming stripped 1 base from V and 4 bases from J, with 8 bases between. The CDR3 has 14 residues. The germline CDR1 and CDR2 sequences are LGHNA and YNFKEQ.

This clonotype appeared many times. The rearrangement uses TRBV27 and TRBJ2-1; 9 nucleotides align to TRBD2. CDR1 and CDR2 from the germline V gene are MNHEY and SMNVEV (reference sequence). The junction had 4 bases not matched to a gene; V was cut back by 3 bases and J by 7 bases. This CDR3 region has 14 residues. The CDR3 reads CASSFASGINEQFF. In DNA, the CDR3 is TGTGCCAGCAGTTTCGCTAGCGGGATTAATGAGCAGTTCTTC.

This clonotype was recorded at least ten times. The V call is TRBV18, the J call TRBJ2-5, with no clear D. This CDR3 is built from 12 residues. V shed 3 bases and J shed 3 bases, with 5 bases lying between them. Germline CDR1 KGHSH, CDR2 LQKENI. This CDR3 reads CASSPTKETQYF. The CDR3 nucleotides read TGTGCCAGCTCACCCACCAAAGAGACCCAGTACTTC.

This clonotype occurred a few times. CDR3 amino acids: CASSRDQQETQYF. Here the CDR3 DNA reads TGTGCCAGCAGCCGGGACCAACAAGAGACCCAGTACTTC. V usage is TRBV7-8 and J usage is TRBJ2-5; D may match TRBD1 or TRBD2 (5 bases each). Germline CDR1 and CDR2: SGHVS and FQNEAQ. The CDR3 is made up of 13 amino acids. Trimming removed 5 bases from V and 2 bases from J, with 9 bases in between.

The J gene is TRBJ2-1, the V gene TRBV11-2; perhaps TRBD1 as D (5 bases). V lost 5 bases and J lost 2, with 13 bases in between. The CDR3 has 15 residues. CDR1 SGHAT and CDR2 FQNNGV come from the germline V gene. Here the CDR3 reads CASSPRQRPYNEQFF. DNA for the CDR3: TGTGCCAGCAGCCCCCGACAGAGACCCTACAATGAGCAGTTCTTC. Based on the CDR3 plus reference TRBV11-2 and TRBJ2-1, the full variable domain is EAGVAQSPRYKIIEKRQSVAFWCNPISGHATLYWYQQILGQGPKLLIQFQNNGVVDDSQLPKDRFSAERLKGVDSTLKIQPAKLEDSAVYLCASSPRQRPYNEQFFGPGTRLTVL.

The rearrangement joins TRBV7-9 to TRBJ1-5; the match to TRBD1 covers 8 bases. CDR3 size: 15 residues. Per germline, CDR1 SEHNR and CDR2 FQNEAQ (reference sequence). After removal of 6 bases from V and 1 base from J, the junction contained 5 bases not matched to a gene. DNA of the CDR3: TGTGCCAGCAGTTCAGGGGGCTTGAGCAATCAGCCCCAGCATTTT. Its translation: CASSSGGLSNQPQHF.

Turning to this clonotype: A read error is possible here, since a much larger clone lies one base away. The chain is built from TRBV2 and TRBJ1-2; possible D gene TRBD1, 6 bases. CDR3 length equals 14 residues. Germline loops: CDR1 SNHLY, CDR2 FYNNEI. The ends were cut back, 11 bases at V and 5 bases at J, with 21 bases in the middle. The CDR3 DNA reads as TGTGCCGGCGGGGGGGGGGGCCAATCGTATGGCTACACCTTC. This encodes CAGGGGGQSYGYTF.

The DNA for the CDR3 is TGCGCCAGCAGCTTACGGCAGGGGGCAAATAATTCACCCCTCCACTTT. Translation gives CASSLRQGANNSPLHF. The chain carries TRBV5-1 and TRBJ1-6; 8 bases are a match to TRBD1. Trimming took 2 bases from V and 5 from J; bases not matched to a gene: 6. This CDR3 comprises 16 residues. Germline values: CDR1 SGHRS, CDR2 YFSETQ.

This clonotype was seen many times. The chain employs TRBV5-1 and TRBJ2-4; 15 positions agree with TRBD2. After removal of 8 bases from V and 1 base from J, the junction contained 16 bases not matched to a gene. CDR1 is SGHRS, CDR2 YFSETQ, per germline. The CDR3 extends over 20 amino acids. CDR3 residues: CARPAYTGLAGGLAKNIQYF. DNA of the CDR3: TGCGCCAGGCCGGCTTATACAGGACTAGCGGGAGGGCTGGCCAAAAACATTCAGTACTTC.

In regard to this clonotype: At one end the junction does not follow the germline gene, possibly because of a read error. The chain links TRBV2 to TRBJ2-3, with D possibly being TRBD1 or TRBD2 (6 bases each). The germline V gene encodes CDR1 SNHLY and CDR2 FYNNEI. The CDR3 totals 14 residues. The CDR3 region has the DNA TGTGCCAGCAACCACCTGGGGGGCACGGATACGCAGTATTTT. Amino acid sequence: CASNHLGGTDTQYF.

The V and J genes are TRBV19 and TRBJ1-1; D is uncertain. Germline CDR1 is LNHDA and CDR2 is SQIVND (reference sequence). Trimming stripped 6 bases from V and 1 base from J, with 9 bases between. This CDR3 has 13 residues. CDR3 residues: CASRIESNTEAFF. As DNA, the CDR3 is TGTGCCAGTAGGATTGAGTCGAACACTGAAGCTTTCTTT.

This clonotype was detected many times. The chain links TRBV20-1 to TRBJ2-3; D might be TRBD2 (5 bases). Looked up from germline, CDR1 is DFQATT and CDR2 is SNEGSKA (reference sequence). The CDR3 runs 15 residues. Trimming left V 2 bases short and J 8 bases short, with 20 bases between. The CDR3 here is CSARWPQARAGTQYF. DNA for the CDR3: TGCAGTGCTAGATGGCCCCAGGCACGGGCGGGTACGCAGTATTTT.

CDR3 in DNA: TGTGCCAGTAGAAACCTGTGGGAAAAACTGTTTTTT. Protein product: CASRNLWEKLFF. This chain links TRBV19 with TRBJ1-4; no definite D call. The CDR3 has 12 amino acids. V lost 6 bases and J 8 bases, leaving 10 bases between the germline ends. CDR1 and CDR2 from the germline V gene are LNHDA and SQIVND (reference sequence).

This clonotype was detected only a few times. The chain is built from TRBV2 and TRBJ2-5; 12 bases line up with TRBD2. The germline V gene has CDR1 SNHLY and CDR2 FYNNEI. This CDR3 comprises 14 residues. The J segment lost 13 bases and the V segment lost 9 bases, leaving 15 bases of the junction unmatched. The chain's CDR3 is CASTRDPSGGDLYF. DNA of the CDR3: TGTGCCAGTACAAGAGACCCTAGCGGGGGGGACCTGTACTTC.